The sequence of this T cell receptor (beta chain) was determined in a study of cytomegalovirus exposure and HLA in healthy donors (dated by TCRdb to between 2016 and 2019). Broadly, across the study: An earlier analysis of roughly 500 of the donors reported 276 Gb of sequence data and 95 million to 140 million unique TCR beta sequences obtained from about 180 million T cells. HLA typing included class I and class II loci at four-digit resolution. Of the roughly 430 genotyped donors, over 65% fell in the genetic ancestry cluster associated with self-reported Caucasian donors. Genome-wide SNP genotypes for about three fifths of the 666 donors were used in a later genetic analysis, which treated that subset as a discovery cohort. Rather than drawing on any new phenotypic data, the later analysis identified candidate immune exposures from TCR beta sequences and the way those sequences occurred across donors. An earlier analysis of around 580 of the donors used high-throughput TCR beta sequencing to judge whether each TCR beta V gene segment behaved as functional or pseudogenic. Every discovery cohort repertoire had been produced on one sequencing platform. An early release covering about 600 HLA-typed donors comprised approximately 290 gigabases of sequencing data and 85 million or so unique TCR sequences. Across around 400 genotyped donors of the cohort, an average of about 220,000 unique TCR beta nucleotide sequences per donor were sequenced, and 15% to 20% of those sequences were non-productive. Roughly 5 DR-DQ haplotypes were handled as single units for association and clustering, since linkage in the cohort was strong. Typing coverage differed by locus: A, B, C, DRB1 and DQB1 were typed in roughly 620-630 donors, DQA1 in about 510, DPA1 in around 580, and DPB1 in just under 490. A separate validation cohort of 100 to 150 different subjects was used in addition to the 666-subject first cohort. The study used immunosequencing to profile the T cell repertoires of under 700 subjects and linked those repertoires to cytomegalovirus serostatus. The study combined high-throughput TCR immunosequencing, statistical association of individual TCRs with disease status, and machine learning to predict cytomegalovirus infection status. To study patterns of TCR occurrence, a later analysis re-analyzed previously published TCR beta repertoires from 550 to 800 donors and added high-resolution HLA genotyping. The aim of the study was to test whether cataloging public T cell receptors could identify signatures of past pathogen exposure. Alongside the repertoire data, information on donor age, sex, ethnicity and CMV serostatus was compiled. The investigation overall reported the following: CMV serostatus was the only immune exposure information available for the cohort. A further reported finding was that TCR beta sequences accurately predicted the HLA-A and HLA-B alleles for most subjects in the first cohort. Specific HLA alleles were associated with 15,000 to 20,000 TCR beta sequences at a false discovery rate of 0.05 in a later analysis. Because counts were too low, around 18 rarely observed V segments, including chromosome 9 orphons, were left out of the earlier analysis of some 600 of the donors. Presence/absence analyses assumed roughly uniform sequencing depth across donors, an assumption that may not hold. In a later genetic analysis, fewer N-insertions in productive TCRs were reported among donors in an Asian-associated ancestry cluster than the approximately 630-donor mean. In a later analysis, TCR association rates were found to vary across HLA loci, with the most associated TCRs seen for DRB1 alleles and the fewest for HLA-C alleles. When HLA alleles, especially DR and DQ, strongly co-occurred, TCR associations were difficult to assign to individual alleles. Most TCR sequences were seen in very few donors, while some public TCRs were found in many individuals. An association between a missense DCLRE1C variant and V-gene and J-gene trimming of TCR beta chains was found in a later genetic analysis and replicated in an independent cohort. The study listed 164 TCR beta chains as associated with cytomegalovirus. A group of highly shared sequence variants was considered likely to be a technical artifact of the sequencing pipeline. In both the original and validation cohorts, the classifier was reported to diagnose cytomegalovirus status with high specificity and sensitivity. Because the 87-base-pair reads could not distinguish some IMGT-functional V segments, including TRBV6-2 and TRBV6-3, those segments were excluded. An earlier analysis of around 500 of the donors showed that most TCR beta V segments appeared in productive rearrangements either about 87% or about 30% of the time, which broadly matched IMGT annotations. Linkage disequilibrium might explain the correlated functional status among segregating V segments, but an unknown experimental factor could not be excluded. Three of the identified cytomegalovirus-associated TCR beta chains were confirmed in vitro to be specific for cytomegalovirus antigens. A later analysis reported that several top co-occurrence clusters appeared linked to parvovirus B19, influenza, CMV and Epstein-Barr virus. The authors suggested that the approach could potentially be generalized to other disease states and immunological phenotypes. In a later analysis, HLA-associated TCR beta chains showed more clonal expansion and lower generation probabilities than non-associated chains that were equally common. In this cohort, only TCR beta chains were sequenced, and detectable features were limited by the absence of alpha or paired-chain data. A later analysis found that most CMV-associated TCR beta chains appeared HLA-restricted, with HLA associations seemingly driven largely by CMV exposure. Because HLA typing was unavailable for some donors at each locus, only the typed subset was used in association tests.

About this clone itself: Its cognate antigen has yet to be identified. Its ends do not fully match the called genes, so a read error is possible.

Libraries were constructed by the immunoSEQ multiplex PCR assay. For the multiplex PCR, a mixture combining 60 forward primers for TCR Vbeta segments and 13 reverse primers for TCR Jbeta segments was used. The CDR3 region of rearranged TCR beta genes was amplified from genomic DNA with a multiplex PCR assay. Amplified TCR beta libraries were sequenced as 87-base-pair reads on the Illumina HiSeq System. Per the source publication's procedure: Across the 670 or so repertoires, a later analysis counted some 81 million unique TCR beta chains, 8.5 million to 12 million of which were shared by at least two donors. Raw reads were error-corrected and collapsed into unique sequences by a nearest-neighbor algorithm in which closely related sequences were merged to remove PCR and sequencing errors. Alignment of CDR3 sequences to IMGT reference sequences was used to assign V, D and J gene segments. For a sequence to be retained, a match of at least six nucleotides was required to both a V gene segment and a J gene segment. Rearrangements were classified as productive when the CDR3 lacked stop codons and remained in frame with V and J, and all other rearrangements were classified as non-productive. Following IMGT convention, CDR3 was defined as the stretch from the second conserved V-encoded cysteine up to the conserved J-encoded phenylalanine. The earlier analysis of around 640 of the donors excluded sequences that lacked an unambiguous match to a single V gene segment. In an earlier analysis of some 590 of the donors, V segments were called functional above 56.7% productive rearrangements and were called segregating when the between-donor standard deviation exceeded 5%. To diagnose cytomegalovirus status from the catalog of TCR beta chain sequences, a statistical classification framework was built. In a later analysis, TCR nucleotide sequences were compared against IMGT/GENE-DB human TR gene sequences so that V and J genes could be assigned. The TCRdist pipeline was used in a later analysis to assign CDR3 sequences and most-parsimonious VDJ recombination scenarios. In a later analysis, each TCR beta chain was defined by its CDR3 amino acid sequence together with its V-gene family, and reads without a unique V-gene family were excluded. To address suspected cross-contamination and a sequencing artifact, a later analysis removed roughly 640 highly shared, low-generation-probability nucleotide sequences. In a later analysis, a clonal expansion index was calculated for each public chain from normalized within-repertoire ranks of inferred template counts. Generation probabilities in a later analysis came from a VDJ recombination model fitted to out-of-frame rearrangements, and those results were checked against IGoR. In a later analysis, TCR-TCR, TCR-HLA and TCR-CMV co-occurrence was scored with hypergeometric tests, and a repertoire-size bias correction was applied to TCR pairs. A later analysis estimated false discovery rates by permuting HLA or CMV assignments 20 times. In a later analysis, co-occurring TCRs were grouped with DBSCAN, and TCRdist sequence similarity was added when clustering was performed within HLA-allele-positive subsets. For co-occurrence clustering, repertoires with fewer than 30,000 or more than 120,000 public chains were excluded, along with about five repertoires with anomalous nucleotide sharing. TCRdb took over this immuneACCESS table, retaining in-frame rearrangements with V and J assigned. Such tables are incomplete; in checked studies, under half of the missing clones stem from an unresolved V gene, and the remainder is unexplained. V and J calls and clone size are given by that table; D and trimming were obtained from the DNA. The sample table records some 180,000 clones; about three quarters of these occur just once. The biggest ten clones account for 3.7% of the sample.

The cohort consisted of fewer than 700 healthy bone marrow donors. At the time of sampling, all cohort members were nominally healthy, though unrecorded immune exposures were likely present. The donor was CMV seropositive and was included in the group of some 290 seropositive cohort members. A peripheral blood sample was provided by each donor, and peripheral blood mononuclear cells were used for TCR beta sequencing. Genomic DNA extraction from the blood cell samples was performed with the Qiagen DNeasy Blood Extraction Kit. There are 16 amino acids in the CDR3, from cysteine to phenylalanine inclusive. Only the CDR3 region is kept as DNA, spanning 48 bases read in frame from base 1. As encoded in the germline V gene (reference sequence), CDR1 is SEHNR while CDR2 is FQNEAQ.

The sequence links TRBV7-9 to TRBJ1-6; the D gene is perhaps TRBD1, from 6 matching bases. Input material: PBMCs. This sequence originates from a woman aged 55-69 years in good health and CMV-seropositive. The nucleotide sequence reads as follows: TGTTCCAGCAGCTTAGGGGCCCAAGGGGGTAATTCACCCCTCCACTTT. Its protein is CSSSLGAQGGNSPLHF.